This is a list of T cell receptor beta chains from one sample in a study of identifying expanded T cells in peripheral blood. Data came from immunoSEQ multiplex PCR; TCRdb stores just in-frame clones and leaves some out. The sample consists of some 95,000 clones, 88% of them appearing once. The sequencing input was blood. The receptors originated from a person between 18 and 75 years old in good health. Each CDR3 is given with its conserved first and last residue. D genes are given only for firm matches. Not every row has a clone size; where given, it reads once, few, many or a size class.

>TRBJ2-5|.|.|TRBV7-9
CASSSPGGETQYF
TGTGCCAGCAGCTCCCCCGGCGGAGAGACCCAGTACTTC
>TRBJ1-1|.|.|TRBV4-2
CASSHENTEAFF
TGTGCCAGCAGCCATGAGAACACTGAAGCTTTCTTT
>TRBJ1-2|.|TRBD1|TRBV29-1
CSVLTGRGGYTF
TGCAGCGTCTTGACAGGGCGAGGTGGCTACACCTTC
>TRBJ2-3|once|.|TRBV19
CASKEAAFGTDTQYF
TGTGCCAGTAAGGAGGCGGCTTTCGGCACAGATACGCAGTATTTT
>TRBJ2-3|.|TRBD2|TRBV9
CASTGTSGDTDTQYF
TGTGCCAGCACCGGGACTAGCGGAGACACAGATACGCAGTATTTT
>TRBJ1-2|few|.|TRBV5-1
CASSPTGGVYGYTF
TGCGCCAGCAGCCCCACGGGGGGGGTCTATGGCTACACCTTC
>TRBJ2-1|.|.|TRBV5-1
CASSLEGGIYNEQFF
TGCGCCAGCAGCTTGGAAGGGGGGATTTACAATGAGCAGTTCTTC
>TRBJ2-1|once|TRBD2|TRBV14
CASSQAGGNYNEQFF
TGTGCCAGCAGCCAGGCGGGAGGGAACTACAATGAGCAGTTCTTC
>TRBJ2-2|.|.|TRBV30
CAWKGGTGELFF
TGTGCCTGGAAGGGGGGGACCGGGGAGCTGTTTTTT
>TRBJ2-7|.|TRBD1|TRBV5-1
CASIPGTGRSHEQYF
TGCGCCAGCATCCCCGGGACAGGGAGATCCCACGAGCAGTACTTC
>TRBJ1-5|.|TRBD1|TRBV19
CASSGTGGRAQHF
TGTGCCAGTAGCGGGACAGGGGGCCGGGCCCAGCATTTT
>TRBJ2-7|.|TRBD1|TRBV19
CASSIGGQAPREQYF
TGTGCCAGTAGTATAGGCGGACAGGCCCCGAGGGAGCAGTACTTC
>TRBJ2-2|.|.|TRBV6-5
CASSNRDRELFF
TGTGCCAGCAGTAACCGGGACAGGGAGCTGTTTTTT
>TRBJ2-7|.|.|TRBV9
CASTPGDYGEQYF
TGTGCCAGCACGCCAGGGGATTACGGCGAGCAGTACTTC
>TRBJ2-1|once|TRBD1|TRBV5-1
CASSFHRGSSYNEQFF
TGCGCCAGCAGCTTTCACAGGGGGAGCTCCTACAATGAGCAGTTCTTC
>TRBJ1-1|.|.|TRBV18
CASSPIAAPYEAFF
TGTGCCAGCTCACCAATCGCAGCCCCATATGAAGCTTTCTTT
>TRBJ1-3|.|.|TRBV30
CAWSVADSAGNTIYF
TGTGCCTGGAGTGTAGCGGACAGTGCTGGAAACACCATATATTTT
>TRBJ2-1|.|.|TRBV7-2
CASSLAKLGNEQFF
TGTGCCAGCAGCTTAGCGAAACTGGGAAATGAGCAGTTCTTC
>TRBJ1-1|.|.|TRBV4-1
CASSQGANTEAFF
TGCGCCAGCAGCCAAGGAGCGAACACTGAAGCTTTCTTT
>TRBJ1-2|.|.|TRBV6-1
CASTPGGSNYGYTF
TGTGCCAGCACCCCCGGGGGAAGTAACTATGGCTACACCTTC
>TRBJ2-5|.|.|TRBV6-6
CASTEQGAQETQYF
TGTGCCAGCACTGAGCAGGGTGCTCAAGAGACCCAGTACTTC
>TRBJ1-2|.|.|TRBV10-3
CAISEMEVYGYTF
TGTGCCATCAGTGAGATGGAGGTATATGGCTACACCTTC
>TRBJ2-5|.|.|TRBV7-9
CASSLMSGKGGIQETQYF
TGTGCCAGCAGCTTGATGTCCGGGAAGGGGGGGATCCAAGAGACCCAGTACTTC
>TRBJ1-1|.|.|TRBV25-1
CASTGGPSEAFF
TGTGCCAGCACCGGAGGGCCTAGTGAAGCTTTCTTT
>TRBJ2-6|.|.|TRBV4-1
CASSHTGFSGANVLTF
TGCGCCAGCAGCCATACAGGGTTCTCTGGGGCCAACGTCCTGACTTTC
>TRBJ1-1|.|TRBD1|TRBV7-2
CASTSVLRTGNTEAFF
TGTGCCAGCACCTCAGTCCTTAGGACAGGCAACACTGAAGCTTTCTTT
>TRBJ2-3|.|.|TRBV18
CASSPATTSTDTQYF
TGTGCCAGCTCACCGGCGACCACTAGCACAGATACGCAGTATTTT
>TRBJ1-6|.|.|TRBV4-1
CASSQPRGASPLHF
TGCGCCAGCAGCCAACCCAGGGGTGCTTCACCCCTCCACTTT
>TRBJ2-2|.|.|TRBV7-3
CASSRHVNPGSRGELFF
TGTGCCAGCAGCCGCCACGTAAACCCGGGGAGCCGCGGGGAGCTGTTTTTT
>TRBJ2-2|.|.|TRBV30
CAWSAVPGGWTANTGELFF
TGTGCCTGGAGTGCCGTACCCGGTGGTTGGACAGCGAACACCGGGGAGCTGTTTTTT
>TRBJ1-2|.|.|TRBV5-1
CASSLEGTHGYTF
TGCGCCAGCAGCTTGGAGGGGACGCATGGCTACACCTTC
>TRBJ2-2|.|.|TRBV18
CASSLNRNTGELFF
TGTGCCAGCTCACTGAACAGGAACACCGGGGAGCTGTTTTTT
>TRBJ2-7|.|.|TRBV25-1
CASTPEMSRTEPYEQYF
TGTGCCAGCACCCCGGAAATGTCTCGGACAGAACCCTACGAGCAGTACTTC
>TRBJ1-2|.|.|TRBV6-4
CANPTRARDGYTF
TGTGCCAACCCGACCAGGGCTAGGGATGGCTACACCTTC
>TRBJ2-1|once|TRBD1|TRBV11-2
CASSLVRGKVGEQFF
TGTGCCAGCAGCTTAGTCAGGGGGAAGGTGGGTGAGCAGTTCTTC
>TRBJ2-5|.|.|TRBV7-9
CASSWVTPGETQYF
TGTGCCAGCAGCTGGGTAACCCCAGGAGAGACCCAGTACTTC
>TRBJ2-3|few|TRBD2|TRBV6-4
CASSDSTSGGADTQYF
TGTGCCAGCAGTGACTCAACTAGCGGGGGGGCAGATACGCAGTATTTT
>TRBJ1-2|.|TRBD1|TRBV18
CASSQTGTANYGYTF
TGTGCCAGCTCACAAACCGGGACAGCGAACTATGGCTACACCTTC
>TRBJ1-1|.|TRBD1|TRBV7-3
CASSLGPGQGAEAFF
TGTGCCAGCAGCTTAGGTCCAGGACAGGGAGCTGAAGCTTTCTTT
>TRBJ2-1|.|TRBD2|TRBV30
CAWSVGTSGDPKQFF
TGTGCCTGGAGTGTAGGGACTAGCGGGGACCCGAAGCAGTTCTTC
>TRBJ2-5|.|.|TRBV9
CASSPPGRGVGTQYF
TGTGCCAGCAGCCCCCCCGGCAGGGGGGTAGGGACCCAGTACTTC
>TRBJ2-3|.|TRBD2|TRBV29-1
CSVVQRGHTDTQYF
TGCAGCGTTGTCCAGCGGGGGCACACAGATACGCAGTATTTT
>TRBJ2-4|.|.|TRBV18
CASSPRGGRGKNIQYF
TGTGCCAGCTCACCGAGGGGGGGGCGAGGCAAAAACATTCAGTACTTC
>TRBJ1-1|.|.|TRBV12-5
CASGLALGGTEAFF
TGTGCTAGTGGTTTGGCCCTCGGGGGGACTGAAGCTTTCTTT
>TRBJ1-3|.|TRBD1|TRBV9
CASNSGGSGNTIYF
TGTGCCAGCAACTCAGGGGGCTCTGGAAACACCATATATTTT
>TRBJ1-1|.|TRBD1|TRBV7-2
CATRRQGDTEAFF
TGTGCCACACGGAGGCAGGGGGACACTGAAGCTTTCTTT
>TRBJ1-2|.|TRBD1|TRBV5-5
CASSPGQASYGYTF
TGTGCCAGCAGCCCGGGACAGGCGAGCTATGGCTACACCTTC
>TRBJ1-4|once|TRBD1|TRBV5-4
CASSLGQTNEKLFF
TGTGCCAGCAGCCTGGGACAGACTAATGAAAAACTGTTTTTT
>TRBJ2-1|.|TRBD1|TRBV2
CASRIRTGINEQFF
TGTGCCAGCAGGATCCGGACAGGGATCAATGAGCAGTTCTTC
>TRBJ1-5|once|.|TRBV6-5
CASSYSIGPPNQPQHF
TGTGCCAGCAGTTACTCCATCGGGCCCCCGAACCAGCCCCAGCATTTT
>TRBJ2-7|.|TRBD2|TRBV6-5
CASSNGGAYEQYF
TGTGCCAGCAGCAACGGGGGGGCCTACGAGCAGTACTTC
>TRBJ1-1|.|TRBD1|TRBV18
CASSPTTGLNTEAFF
TGTGCCAGCTCACCAACGACAGGGTTGAACACTGAAGCTTTCTTT
>TRBJ2-5|.|TRBD2|TRBV9
CASSVVRAGYQETQYF
TGTGCCAGCAGCGTAGTGCGAGCGGGGTACCAAGAGACCCAGTACTTC
>TRBJ1-1|.|.|TRBV18
CASSPLDGYTEAFF
TGTGCCAGCTCACCATTGGACGGTTACACTGAAGCTTTCTTT
>TRBJ1-1|.|.|TRBV5-1
CASSFFGLWGADTEAFF
TGCGCCAGCAGCTTTTTCGGTTTGTGGGGGGCGGACACTGAAGCTTTCTTT
>TRBJ1-1|.|.|TRBV29-1
CSVGRGNTEAFF
TGCAGCGTTGGTCGAGGGAACACTGAAGCTTTCTTT
>TRBJ1-6|.|.|TRBV23-1
CASSQRGRNYSPLHF
TGCGCCAGCAGTCAACGAGGGAGAAACTATTCACCCCTCCACTTT